These 21 T cell receptor beta chains originate from one sample sequenced in a study of blood T cell repertoires in COVID-19. The repertoire was sequenced with immunoSEQ multiplex PCR; TCRdb's copy has only in-frame clones and lacks some. This sample has approximately 400,000 clones; roughly 90% occur once, and the top ten carry 0.86%. Sequences were obtained from PBMCs or T cells enriched from blood (not recorded which). Every receptor here comes from a woman between 35 and 50 years old who had been exposed to COVID-19.

V is TRBV7-2 and J is TRBJ1-5, with 7 positions matching TRBD1. The trim removed 9 bases at V and 4 bases at J, leaving 12 bases unmatched. This CDR3 has 15 amino acids. Per germline, CDR1 SGHTA and CDR2 FQGNSA. The CDR3 DNA reads TGTGCCAGTATGCTCAGACAGGGACCAAATCAGCCCCAGCATTTT. As protein: CASMLRQGPNQPQHF.

This chain uses TRBV2 with TRBJ1-2; TRBD1 matches at 7 bases. Trimming took 5 bases from V and 4 from J; bases not matched to a gene: 7. Per germline, CDR1 SNHLY and CDR2 FYNNEI. The CDR3 runs 14 residues. The CDR3 reads CASSTRQGLYGYTF. Written as DNA, the CDR3 is TGTGCCAGCAGTACTCGACAGGGCCTCTATGGCTACACCTTC.

The V and J genes are TRBV9 and TRBJ2-7, with a weak D call TRBD1 (5 bases). Trimming removed 4 bases from V and 1 base from J, with 12 bases in between. The germline gives CDR1 SGDLS, CDR2 YYNGEE. This CDR3 comprises 14 residues. In nucleotides, the CDR3 is TGTGCCAGCAGCTTGGACCCAGGGTCCTACGAGCAGTACTTC. This encodes CASSLDPGSYEQYF.

The chain couples TRBV24-1 to TRBJ2-1, with 13 nucleotides matching TRBD2. With 5 bases clipped from V and 6 bases from J, the junction kept 12 bases outside the gene matches. Looked up from germline, CDR1 is KGHDR and CDR2 is SFDVKD. The CDR3 length is 18 residues. The CDR3 nucleotides are TGTGCCACCAGTGGCGTAACGGGACTAGCGGGACTCATCAATGAGCAGTTCTTC. Protein sequence: CATSGVTGLAGLINEQFF.

This clone was recorded once. The rearrangement joins TRBV5-5 to TRBJ2-7, with 8 positions matching TRBD1. Trimming cost V 5 bases and J 0 bases; bases outside gene matches: 7. The V gene's germline CDR1 is SGHKS and CDR2 YYEKEE (reference sequence). The CDR3 spans 15 residues. CDR3 region: CASSLGTGISYEQYF. The CDR3 DNA reads as TGTGCCAGCAGTCTTGGGACAGGTATCTCCTACGAGCAGTACTTC.

The J gene is TRBJ2-3, the V gene TRBV9; 7 bases line up with TRBD1. Germline trimming cut 3 bases from V and 1 base from J; bases unmatched to any gene: 11. Germline CDR1 SGDLS, CDR2 YYNGEE. The CDR3 has 17 residues. The CDR3 DNA is TGTGCCAGCAGCGCAACTACAGGGGAAATTGGCACAGATACGCAGTATTTT. It yields the protein CASSATTGEIGTDTQYF.

The table lists this clone with a count of one. The chain joins TRBV6-1 to TRBJ1-1; D remains ambiguous. V lost 3 bases to trimming and J lost 2 bases, with 19 bases between them. The CDR3 spans 17 residues. CDR1 is MNHNS and CDR2 is SASEGT in the germline V gene. In DNA, the CDR3 is TGTGCCAGCAGTGAGCCCTCAACCCCTCGGGATAACACTGAAGCTTTCTTT. It is translated as CASSEPSTPRDNTEAFF.

The chain links TRBV10-3 to TRBJ2-1; 7 bases align to TRBD2. This CDR3 contains 14 residues. Germline V gene lookup returns CDR1 ENHRY and CDR2 SYGVKD. This CDR3 is CAPYTTGGSNEQFF. CDR3 coding DNA: TGTGCTCCTTACACGACGGGGGGATCCAATGAGCAGTTCTTC.

This chain uses TRBV4-1 with TRBJ2-5; 13 positions agree with TRBD2. The CDR3 runs 15 residues. Germline V CDR1 and CDR2: MGHRA, YSYEKL. Germline trimming cut 8 bases from V and 2 bases from J; bases unmatched to any gene: 5. For the CDR3, the DNA is TGCGCCAGCGGAGGACTAGCGGGAGTGCAAGAGACCCAGTACTTC. Amino acid sequence: CASGGLAGVQETQYF.

In this sample, this clone turned up once. V gene TRBV14 combines with J gene TRBJ1-1; D is undetermined. The germline CDR1 and CDR2 sequences are SGHDN and FVKESK. Trimming stripped 1 base from V and 4 bases from J, with 7 bases between. There are 13 residues in the CDR3. The CDR3, as DNA: TGTGCCAGCAGCCAAGCCATTAGCACTGAAGCTTTCTTT. The encoded protein is CASSQAISTEAFF. Full variable domain (outside the CDR3, taken from reference TRBV14 and TRBJ1-1): EAGVTQFPSHSVIEKGQTVTLRCDPISGHDNLYWYRRVMGKEIKFLLHFVKESKQDESGMPNNRFLAERTGGTYSTLKVQPAELEDSGVYFCASSQAISTEAFFGQGTRLTVV.

This clone was recorded once. The rearrangement joins TRBV11-2 to TRBJ2-6; TRBD2 matches at 9 bases. The CDR3 consists of 17 residues. After removal of 5 bases from V and 4 bases from J, the junction contained 9 bases not matched to a gene. Germline CDR1 reads SGHAT; CDR2 reads FQNNGV. This chain's CDR3 is CASSPPGLASGANVLTF. In nucleotides, the CDR3 is TGTGCCAGCAGCCCACCGGGACTAGCTTCCGGGGCCAACGTCCTGACTTTC.

The rearrangement uses TRBV21-1 and TRBJ1-4. TRBV21-1 is recorded as a pseudogene. The CDR3 sequence is 16 residues long. CDR3 in DNA: TGTGCCAGATCCAGAGCGTACACGGCAACTAATGAAAAACTGTTTTTT. Translating it yields CARSRAYTATNEKLFF.

The chain is built from TRBV24-1 and TRBJ2-1; 10 bases are shared with TRBD2. J gave up 7 bases and V 2 bases, and 10 bases lay outside the gene matches. CDR1 is KGHDR and CDR2 is SFDVKD in the germline V gene. The CDR3 consists of 17 residues. The CDR3 bases are TGTGCCACCAGTGATTGGGGGGCTAGCGGGAGCCGGAATGAGCAGTTCTTC. Its translation: CATSDWGASGSRNEQFF.

The rearrangement joins TRBV7-9 to TRBJ2-3, with a tentative D call TRBD1 (5 bases). The V end was cut by 2 bases, the J end by 5 bases, with 11 bases between. CDR1 is SEHNR and CDR2 is FQNEAQ in the germline V gene (reference sequence). CDR3 length: 14 residues. The CDR3 region is CASSLSGIQDTQYF. The CDR3 bases are TGTGCCAGCAGCTTATCAGGGATCCAAGATACGCAGTATTTT.

This rearrangement joins TRBV5-5 to TRBJ2-3; 9 bases agree with TRBD2. V lost 0 bases to trimming and J lost 5 bases; unmatched junction nucleotides: 7. Germline loops: CDR1 SGHKS, CDR2 YYEKEE (reference sequence). The CDR3 has 16 residues. For the CDR3, the DNA is TGTGCCAGCAGCTTGGTGCGCGGGAGGGGAGGAGATACGCAGTATTTT. Protein: CASSLVRGRGGDTQYF.

The V gene is TRBV7-8, the J gene TRBJ2-2, with 9 bases aligning to TRBD1. With 5 bases clipped from V and 0 bases from J, the junction kept 4 bases outside the gene matches. The CDR3 covers 16 residues. Germline V gives CDR1 SGHVS, CDR2 FQNEAQ. The CDR3 coding sequence is TGTGCCAGCAGCCCGGGACAGGGAGCGAACACCGGGGAGCTGTTTTTT. This encodes CASSPGQGANTGELFF.

The chain has TRBV19 and TRBJ1-2, with D possibly matching TRBD1 (6 bases). This CDR3 region has 14 residues. The V gene lost 3 bases and the J gene lost 6 bases, with 14 bases spanning the gap. The germline V gene has CDR1 LNHDA and CDR2 SQIVND (reference sequence). DNA of the CDR3: TGTGCCAGTAGTATTGCCAGGGGTAGGGATGGCTACACCTTC. Protein product: CASSIARGRDGYTF.

The gene calls are TRBV4-1 and TRBJ1-6; 7 nucleotides line up with TRBD1. J lost 7 bases, V lost 0 bases, and 6 bases had no gene match. CDR1 and CDR2 (germline): MGHRA, YSYEKL. CDR3 size: 16 residues. This chain's CDR3 is CASSQESGQRNSPLHF. The CDR3 DNA reads TGCGCCAGCAGCCAAGAATCGGGACAGCGCAATTCACCCCTCCACTTT.

This clone was seen a handful of times. The chain carries TRBV11-3 and TRBJ1-1, with D possibly being TRBD1 (5 bases). The CDR3 is 15 amino acids. Trimming stripped 3 bases from V and 2 bases from J, with 13 bases between. Germline assignment: CDR1 SGHNT and CDR2 YENEEA. CDR3 nucleotide sequence: TGTGCCAGCAGCTTCCTATCGACAGCTAACACTGAAGCTTTCTTT. Encoded protein: CASSFLSTANTEAFF.

This chain connects TRBV25-1 to TRBJ2-1, with D possibly matching TRBD2 (6 bases). Germline loops: CDR1 MGHDK, CDR2 SYGVNS. The V and J ends lost 7 bases and 6 bases respectively, with 19 bases between them. The CDR3 has 15 residues. In nucleotides, the CDR3 is TGTGCCAGCAAATCGGCGAGGGGTAGCGGCAATGAGCAGTTCTTC. Residues: CASKSARGSGNEQFF. The full variable domain, completed using reference TRBV25-1 and TRBJ2-1, is EADIYQTPRYLVIGTGKKITLECSQTMGHDKMYWYQQDPGMELHLIHYSYGVNSTEKGDLSSESTVSRIRTEHFPLTLESARPSHTSQYLCASKSARGSGNEQFFGPGTRLTVL.

The chain carries TRBV11-3 and TRBJ2-2; 11 bases are shared with TRBD2. The CDR3 extends over 17 amino acids. V shed 1 base, J shed 6 bases, and the junction held 7 bases outside the gene matches. CDR1 is SGHNT and CDR2 is YENEEA in the germline V gene. The CDR3 nucleotides read TGTGCCAGCAGCTTAGGACTAGCGGGAAATAAACCCGGGGAGCTGTTTTTT. It specifies CASSLGLAGNKPGELFF.